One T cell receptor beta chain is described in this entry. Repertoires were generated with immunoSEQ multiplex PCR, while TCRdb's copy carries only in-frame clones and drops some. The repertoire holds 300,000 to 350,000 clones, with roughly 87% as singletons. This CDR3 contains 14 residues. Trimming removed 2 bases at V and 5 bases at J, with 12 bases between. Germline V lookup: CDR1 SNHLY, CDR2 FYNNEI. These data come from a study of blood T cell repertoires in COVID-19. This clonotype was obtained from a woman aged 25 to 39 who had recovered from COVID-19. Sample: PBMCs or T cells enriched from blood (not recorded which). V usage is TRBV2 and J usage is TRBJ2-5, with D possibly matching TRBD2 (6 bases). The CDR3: CASSELLARETQYF. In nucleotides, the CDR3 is TGTGCCAGCAGTGAACTACTAGCCAGGGAGACCCAGTACTTC.